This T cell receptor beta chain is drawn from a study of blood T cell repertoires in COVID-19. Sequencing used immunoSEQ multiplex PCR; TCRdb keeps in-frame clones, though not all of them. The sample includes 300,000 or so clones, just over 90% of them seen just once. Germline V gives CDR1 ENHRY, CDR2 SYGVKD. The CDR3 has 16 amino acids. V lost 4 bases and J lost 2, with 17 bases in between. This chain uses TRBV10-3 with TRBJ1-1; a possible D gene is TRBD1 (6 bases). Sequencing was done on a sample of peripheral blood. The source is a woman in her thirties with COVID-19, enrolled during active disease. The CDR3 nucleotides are TGTGCCATCAGTGCCGAGGACACCAGGGGCAACACTGAAGCTTTCTTT. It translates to CAISAEDTRGNTEAFF.